The T cell receptor beta chain described here comes from a study of PD-L1 blockade in urothelial cancer. On the study more broadly: Dosed intravenously at 1,200 mg every 3 weeks, atezolizumab was initiated by patients around 2014. About 90% of the roughly 30 patients comprised males who had bladder-origin urothelial cancer. Blood samples contained a median about 150,000 T cells. The number of prior chemotherapy regimens per patient was 0 to 3.

This CDR3 region has 15 residues. The V and J ends lost 0 bases and 2 bases respectively, with 11 bases between them. Germline V gives CDR1 SGHDT, CDR2 YYEEEE. Profiling relied on immunoSEQ multiplex PCR, and the TCRdb table lists in-frame clones only, not all of them. The sample yields around 130,000 clones, approximately 84% seen once. Time point noted: pretreatment peripheral blood. The chain links TRBV5-6 to TRBJ2-5; D might be TRBD2 (6 bases). The specimen was PBMCs, collected around atezolizumab (anti-PD-L1) treatment. The sequence was obtained from a man aged 45 to 65 with urothelial cancer. CDR3 in DNA: TGTGCCAGCAGCTTGGCCGGGGGTTTACAAGAGACCCAGTACTTC. Protein: CASSLAGGLQETQYF.